These T cell receptor beta chains were read from a single sample in a study of Tregs in tolerant kidney transplant recipients. Profiled with immunoSEQ multiplex PCR; TCRdb holds only in-frame clones, not every one. The sample has roughly 46,000 clones; more than 80% are singletons. The specimen was Tregs from blood. Receptors originate from a human donor in good health. The CDR3 runs from the conserved cysteine through the conserved F or W. The order of the fields is clone size, D gene, J gene, V gene, CDR3 protein, CDR3 DNA. D genes are given only for firm matches. Not every row has a clone size; where given, it reads once, few, many or a size class.

. . TRBJ1-6 TRBV7-9 CASSLSPDNSPLHF TGTGCCAGCAGCTTATCTCCGGATAATTCACCCCTCCACTTT
. . TRBJ1-1 TRBV6-5 CASSYTHGVTEAFF TGTGCCAGCAGTTACACACACGGAGTCACTGAAGCTTTCTTT
. . TRBJ1-2 TRBV5-1 CASSLVWGLGYTF TGCGCCAGCAGCTTGGTGTGGGGGCTTGGCTACACCTTC
. . TRBJ2-3 TRBV18 CASSPANTSPITDTQYF TGTGCCAGCTCACCTGCCAATACTAGCCCAATCACAGATACGCAGTATTTT
. . TRBJ1-2 TRBV29-1 CSVTIPNGYTF TGCAGCGTGACAATACCGAATGGCTACACCTTC
. TRBD2 TRBJ2-1 TRBV5-1 CASSPLRGGSYNEQFF TGCGCCAGCAGCCCCTTGCGGGGGGGCTCCTACAATGAGCAGTTCTTC
once . TRBJ2-3 TRBV6-4 CASSPGPGLDTQYF TGTGCCAGCAGCCCGGGACCCGGGTTGGATACGCAGTATTTT
. . TRBJ2-1 TRBV21-1 CASSKPEGAGGPPSSYNEQFF TGTGCCAGCAGCAAACCCGAAGGGGCGGGGGGCCCTCCAAGCTCCTACAATGAGCAGTTCTTC
. . TRBJ1-1 TRBV7-9 CASSFMNTEAFF TGTGCCAGCAGCTTCATGAACACTGAAGCTTTCTTT
. . TRBJ1-3 TRBV11-2 CASSLVVQRRNTIYF TGTGCCAGCAGCTTAGTTGTACAGCGAAGAAACACCATATATTTT
. . TRBJ2-5 TRBV29-1 CSVTDGGGETQYF TGCAGCGTTACCGATGGGGGCGGTGAGACCCAGTACTTC
. . TRBJ2-3 TRBV6-4 CASSAAASTDTQYF TGTGCCAGCAGTGCCGCGGCTAGCACAGATACGCAGTATTTT
. . TRBJ1-5 TRBV19 CASSIEGEVPQHF TGTGCCAGTAGTATCGAGGGGGAGGTGCCCCAGCATTTT